This T cell receptor beta chain is drawn from a study of shared clonotypes between healthy human individuals. This clone was picked up one time. The same CDR3 is also encoded by other DNA sequences in this sample. Some clones are missing from TCRdb's copy, which holds only in-frame ones; the method was immunoSEQ multiplex PCR. The sample contains approximately 710,000 clones, about 92% of which appear only once. Source material: memory CD8+ T cells from PBMCs. The subset was: CD45RO+ cells pooled with CCR7-negative TemRA cells. The receptor comes from a man in his late teens or twenties in good health. Some clones in this sample may be carry-over from other donors' samples.

The CDR3 here is CASSLSTGGTEAFF. The CDR3 nucleotides read TGTGCCAGCAGTTTATCGACCGGGGGCACTGAAGCTTTCTTT. V gene TRBV27 combines with J gene TRBJ1-1, with TRBD1 as a possible D gene (5 bases). In germline, CDR1 is MNHEY, CDR2 SMNVEV (reference sequence). V was cut by 0 bases and J by 4 bases, with 9 bases left in between. CDR3 length: 14 residues.